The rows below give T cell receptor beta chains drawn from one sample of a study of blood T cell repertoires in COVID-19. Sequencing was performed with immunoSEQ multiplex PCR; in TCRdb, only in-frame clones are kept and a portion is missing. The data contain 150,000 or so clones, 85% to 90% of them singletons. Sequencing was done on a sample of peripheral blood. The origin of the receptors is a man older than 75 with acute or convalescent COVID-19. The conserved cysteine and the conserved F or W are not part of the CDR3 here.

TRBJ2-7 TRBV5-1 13 ASSQNTGGNYEQY
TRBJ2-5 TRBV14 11 ASSRSYQETQY
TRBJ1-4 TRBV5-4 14 ASSLGQGRAGEKLF
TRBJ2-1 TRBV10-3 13 AISEATGGYNEQF
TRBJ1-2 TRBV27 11 ASSRTEFYGYT
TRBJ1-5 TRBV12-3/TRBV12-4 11 ASRGQGDQPQH
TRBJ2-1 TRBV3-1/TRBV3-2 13 ASSPGWGTANEQF
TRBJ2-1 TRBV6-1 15 ASSEAQNSADREEQF
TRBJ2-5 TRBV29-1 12 SVGRGRAGETQY
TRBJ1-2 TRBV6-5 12 ASSRDRGDYGYT
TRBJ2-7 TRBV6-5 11 ASSLGQVYEQY
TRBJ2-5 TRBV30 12 AWSTGSVGETQY
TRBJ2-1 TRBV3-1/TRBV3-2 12 ASSQEVRGDEQF
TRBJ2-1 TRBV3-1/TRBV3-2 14 ASSPRRDLPYNEQF
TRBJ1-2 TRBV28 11 ASSDDRSGGYT
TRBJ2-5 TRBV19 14 ASSIFSSGGEETQY
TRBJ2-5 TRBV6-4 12 ASRAGGNQETQY
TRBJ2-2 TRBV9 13 ASTKMGGGTGELF
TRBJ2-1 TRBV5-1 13 ASSLVAGDYNEQF
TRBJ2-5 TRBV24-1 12 ATSDRDRQETQY
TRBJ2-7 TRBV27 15 ASSLSWGGQGSYEQY
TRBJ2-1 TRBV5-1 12 ASSPDRGAAEQF
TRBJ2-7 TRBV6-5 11 ASQRTASYEQY
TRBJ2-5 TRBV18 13 ASSQNTGIQETQY
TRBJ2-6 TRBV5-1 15 ASSLQGSISGANVLT
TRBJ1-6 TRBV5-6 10 ASRGENSPLH
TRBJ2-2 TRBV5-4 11 ASSPLTGGELF
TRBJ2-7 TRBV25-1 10 ASSDFSYEQY
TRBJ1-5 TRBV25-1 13 ASSELNGQLKPQH
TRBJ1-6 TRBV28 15 ASSLSGQGRRNSPLH
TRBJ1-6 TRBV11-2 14 ASSSDGVGYNSPLH
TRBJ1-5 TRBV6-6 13 ASSSTQGLGEPQH
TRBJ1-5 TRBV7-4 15 ASSLWATGIDHQPQH
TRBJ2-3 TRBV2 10 ASREATDTQY
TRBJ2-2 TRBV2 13 ASRVDSGATGELF
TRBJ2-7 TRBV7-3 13 ASSLTSTNYAEQY
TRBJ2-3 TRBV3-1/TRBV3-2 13 ASSRLGADTDTQY
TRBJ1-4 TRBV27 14 ASSWRQPVLNEKLF